A single sample is the source of the 5 T cell receptor beta chains below, sequenced in a study of T cell responses to AZD1222 COVID-19 vaccine (dated by TCRdb to about 2021). The sample's time point, from its label and the paper: about 28 days (+/-7) after the second vaccine dose. Receptor libraries were prepared by the immunoSEQ multiplex PCR assay. Held by TCRdb, this immuneACCESS table contains in-frame sequences only and omits some clones. Under half of the omission traces to an unresolved V gene where checked; the cause of the rest is unknown. The sample table contains about 120,000 clones; only one count was recorded for approximately 94% of them. 4% to 6% of the sample is in the top ten clones. Sequenced here: peripheral blood, sampled 28 days after the second AZD1222 dose. The receptor source for this set is an adult who received the AZD1222 COVID-19 vaccine.

The chain is built from TRBV5-5 and TRBJ2-7; D is unresolved. From germline, CDR1 is SGHKS and CDR2 YYEKEE (reference sequence). V dropped 1 base and J dropped 4 bases, with 9 bases sitting between them. The CDR3 consists of 13 residues. The CDR3 DNA reads as TGTGCCAGCAGCTTGAGTCCGGGTTACGAGCAGTACTTC. Amino acid sequence: CASSLSPGYEQYF.

This chain connects TRBV9 to TRBJ2-1; possibly TRBD1 or TRBD2 for D (5 bases each). The V gene lost 4 bases and the J gene lost 7 bases, with 12 bases spanning the gap. The CDR3 totals 13 residues. The germline V gene encodes CDR1 SGDLS and CDR2 YYNGEE. The CDR3 DNA reads as TGTGCCAGCAGCATAGGGGAGTCGAATGAGCAGTTCTTC. It specifies CASSIGESNEQFF.

CDR3 region: CASSANLNTEAFF. The CDR3 DNA follows: TGCGCCAGCAGTGCCAACTTGAACACTGAAGCTTTCTTT. V usage is TRBV10-1 and J usage is TRBJ1-1, with D hard to call. The ends were cut back, 4 bases at V and 0 bases at J, with 6 bases in the middle. The CDR3 extends over 13 amino acids. Germline V gene data show CDR1 as WNHNN and CDR2 as SYGVQD (reference sequence).

The V call is TRBV29-1, the J call TRBJ2-1; D not resolved. CDR1 and CDR2 (germline): SQVTM, ANQGSEA. This CDR3 has 15 residues. Trimming left V 6 bases short and J 0 bases short, with 15 bases between. CDR3 protein: CSVPTSSSSYNEQFF. The CDR3 nucleotides read TGCAGCGTCCCGACATCCTCGAGCTCCTACAATGAGCAGTTCTTC.

The V call is TRBV6-5, the J call TRBJ2-5; D ambiguous. Trimming stripped 0 bases from V and 1 base from J, with 6 bases between. The CDR3 consists of 14 residues. Germline lookup yields CDR1 MNHEY and CDR2 SVGAGI. CDR3 region: CASSYSSGQETQYF. In nucleotides, the CDR3 is TGTGCCAGCAGTTACTCGTCTGGCCAAGAGACCCAGTACTTC.